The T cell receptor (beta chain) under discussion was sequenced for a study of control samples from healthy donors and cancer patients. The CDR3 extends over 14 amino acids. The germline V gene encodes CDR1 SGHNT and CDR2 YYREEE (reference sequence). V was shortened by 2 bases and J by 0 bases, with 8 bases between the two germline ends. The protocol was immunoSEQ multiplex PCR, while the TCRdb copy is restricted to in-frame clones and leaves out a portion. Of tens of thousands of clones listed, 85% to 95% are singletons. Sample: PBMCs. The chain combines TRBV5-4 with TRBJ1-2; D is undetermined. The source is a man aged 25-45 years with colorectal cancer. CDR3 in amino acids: CASSLRGANYGYTF. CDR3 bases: TGTGCCAGCAGCTTAAGAGGAGCTAACTATGGCTACACCTTC.